These 22 T cell receptor beta chains originate from one sample sequenced in a study of T cells after yellow fever vaccination. TCRdb passed the 5' RACE reads through MiXCR, listing each CDR3 protein once. There are more than 450,000 distinct CDR3 sequences in the sample; around a fifth occur only once, and around 16% lies in the top ten. Sequencing was performed on PBMCs, taken less than 25 days after the first yellow fever vaccination. The receptor set was obtained from a man between 18 and 35 years old who received the YFV17D yellow fever vaccine.

The gene calls are TRBV4-3 and TRBJ2-1, with D unclear. With 3 bases removed from V and 4 bases from J, the gap between germline ends came to 7 bases. CDR1 is LGHNA and CDR2 is YSLEER in the germline V gene. CDR3 length: 13 residues. CDR3 DNA: TGCGCCAGCAGCCAGTTGTTATACAATGAGCAGTTCTTC. It is translated as CASSQLLYNEQFF.

This clonotype has only a few counts. The rearrangement links TRBV20-1 to TRBJ2-1; D gene ambiguous. The CDR3 loop spans 14 amino acids. Per germline, CDR1 DFQATT and CDR2 SNEGSKA (reference sequence). Trimming took 3 bases from V and 0 from J, leaving 9 bases between them. CDR3 in DNA: TGCAGTGCTAGTCGCTTGAGCTCCTACAATGAGCAGTTCTTC. Amino acids: CSASRLSSYNEQFF.

This chain connects TRBV4-1 to TRBJ1-2, with 7 bases identical to TRBD1. Germline values: CDR1 MGHRA, CDR2 YSYEKL. Trimming took 3 bases from V and 5 from J; bases not matched to a gene: 6. This CDR3 is built from 14 residues. Here the CDR3 DNA reads TGCGCCAGCAGCCACCTGACAGGGTTTTATGGCTACACCTTC. Translation gives CASSHLTGFYGYTF.

Concerning this clonotype itself: This may come from a read error, since a much larger clone is one base off. The chain links TRBV7-3 to TRBJ2-7; 11 bases agree with TRBD1. The CDR3 contains 14 residues. V was pared by 4 bases and J by 5 bases, with 4 bases of the junction left unmatched. Germline assignment: CDR1 SGHTA and CDR2 FQGTGA. The CDR3 sequence: CASSSRDRGDEQYF. The CDR3 DNA reads as TGTGCCAGCAGCTCCCGGGACAGGGGGGACGAGCAGTACTTC.

This clonotype turned up a few times. This rearrangement joins TRBV6-2 or TRBV6-3 to TRBJ2-7; D gene uncertain. This CDR3 is 13 amino acids long. Per the germline V gene, CDR1 is MNHEY and CDR2 is SVGEGT. V dropped 5 bases and J dropped 4 bases, with 12 bases sitting between them. For the CDR3, the DNA is TGTGCCAGCAGTCACACCCAGAGGTACGAGCAGTACGTC. This sequence encodes CASSHTQRYEQYV.

This clonotype has at least ten counts. J is TRBJ2-3 and V is TRBV7-2; a possible D gene is TRBD1 (5 bases). This CDR3 contains 14 residues. Germline CDR1 SGHTA, CDR2 FQGNSA. Trimming pared 5 bases from V and 2 bases from J, leaving 11 bases between. As DNA, the CDR3 is TGTGCCAGCAGCAGATGGGGCCCCACAGATACGCAGTATTTT. It encodes CASSRWGPTDTQYF. The whole variable domain, remainder taken from reference TRBV7-2 and TRBJ2-3, is GAGVSQSPSNKVTEKGKDVELRCDPISGHTALYWYRQSLGQGLEFLIYFQGNSAPDKSGLPSDRFSAERTGGSVSTLTIQRTQQEDSAVYLCASSRWGPTDTQYFGPGTRLTVL.

This clonotype was recorded a few times. The chain is built from TRBV6-1 and TRBJ2-2, with TRBD2 matching over 10 bases. The CDR3 has 15 amino acids. CDR1 MNHNS and CDR2 SASEGT come from the germline V gene. Trimming at V came to 6 bases and at J to 7 bases, leaving 8 bases not matched to a gene. DNA for the CDR3: TGTGCCAGCAGCCGACTAGCGGGTCGAGGCGGGGAGCTGTTTTTT. Translated: CASSRLAGRGGELFF.

V and J are TRBV5-4 and TRBJ1-1; D might be TRBD1 (5 bases). CDR1 is SGHNT, CDR2 YYREEE, per germline (reference sequence). V was clipped by 0 bases and J by 10 bases, with 10 bases between them. The CDR3 runs to 12 residues. The CDR3 bases are TGTGCCAGCAGCTTGGAGTGGGGACGAGCTTTCTTT. Translation: CASSLEWGRAFF.

This clonotype showed up just a few times. The J gene is TRBJ1-4, the V gene TRBV9, with D unclear. CDR1 is SGDLS, CDR2 YYNGEE, per germline. This CDR3 region has 13 residues. Trimming pared 2 bases from V and 5 bases from J, leaving 7 bases between. CDR3 nucleotide sequence: TGTGCCAGCAGCGTTGGCTCCAATGAAAAACTGTTTTTT. Its translation is CASSVGSNEKLFF.

The V gene is TRBV12-3 or TRBV12-4, the J gene TRBJ1-2, with D possibly matching TRBD1 (5 bases). V dropped 8 bases and J dropped 2 bases, with 12 bases sitting between them. CDR3 length: 13 amino acids. CDR3 DNA: TGTGCCAGCCGACAGACTCAAAACTATGGCTACACCTTC. Its protein is CASRQTQNYGYTF.

The rearrangement uses TRBV9 and TRBJ2-5; possibly TRBD1 or TRBD2 for D (5 bases each). The CDR3 sequence is 14 residues long. Trimming pared 3 bases from V and 9 bases from J, leaving 18 bases between. Germline CDR1 and CDR2: SGDLS and YYNGEE. This chain's CDR3 is CASSAEGPSSAQYF. CDR3 DNA: TGTGCCAGCAGCGCAGAGGGACCCTCCTCGGCCCAGTACTTC.

J is TRBJ2-1 and V is TRBV5-1; 7 bases line up with TRBD1. The CDR3 consists of 12 residues. The V and J ends lost 4 bases and 9 bases, in that order; junction bases with no gene match: 4. Germline-derived CDR1 and CDR2 are SGHRS and YFSETQ. The DNA of the CDR3 is TGCGCCAGCAGCCTACAGGGGACTGAGCAGTTCTTC. Protein sequence: CASSLQGTEQFF.

V usage is TRBV4-3 and J usage is TRBJ2-2, with D maybe TRBD2 (6 bases). V gave up 2 bases and J gave up 0 bases, with 7 bases separating them. This CDR3 contains 15 residues. CDR1 and CDR2 from the germline V gene are LGHNA and YSLEER. CDR3 region: CASSQQRANTGELFF. The CDR3 bases are TGCGCCAGCAGCCAACAGCGGGCGAACACCGGGGAGCTGTTTTTT.

This clonotype has a handful of counts. The V and J genes are TRBV6-1 and TRBJ2-1; 11 nucleotides agree with TRBD2. Losses at the gene ends were 6 bases for V and 0 bases for J; bases not matched to a gene: 7. The CDR3 runs to 17 residues. Germline V CDR1 and CDR2: MNHNS, SASEGT. The CDR3 is CASSVSGGGSSYNEQFF. Written as DNA, the CDR3 is TGTGCCAGCAGCGTTAGCGGGGGGGGGAGCTCCTACAATGAGCAGTTCTTC.

The chain combines TRBV5-5 with TRBJ2-5, with a possible D match to TRBD2 (7 bases). The CDR3 totals 16 residues. V was cut by 0 bases and J by 6 bases, with 18 bases left in between. The germline V gene encodes CDR1 SGHKS and CDR2 YYEKEE (reference sequence). CDR3 nucleotides: TGTGCCAGCAGCTTGGCCGAGGGGGGGTTCAGTAAGACCCAGTACTTC. It yields the protein CASSLAEGGFSKTQYF.

This clonotype appeared a few times. The chain uses TRBV4-1 and TRBJ1-5; D call uncertain. V was clipped by 5 bases and J by 4 bases, with 12 bases between them. The CDR3 is 14 amino acids. Germline V gives CDR1 MGHRA, CDR2 YSYEKL. This chain's CDR3 is CASSYTFRNQPQHF. The CDR3 DNA is TGCGCCAGCAGCTATACATTTCGGAATCAGCCCCAGCATTTT.

This clonotype was seen a few times. This chain links TRBV12-3 or TRBV12-4 with TRBJ1-2; D gene ambiguous. The V gene lost 7 bases and the J gene lost 0 bases, with 12 bases spanning the gap. The CDR3 covers 14 residues. The CDR3 sequence: CASTAGWSNYGYTF. In DNA, the CDR3 is TGTGCCAGCACCGCCGGCTGGTCTAACTATGGCTACACCTTC.

This clonotype was seen a few times. The chain has TRBV7-2 and TRBJ2-2; tentatively, D is TRBD2 (7 bases). CDR3 length: 15 residues. The germline V and J ends were trimmed by 3 bases and 5 bases, with 13 bases remaining between them. Germline V gene sequence: CDR1 SGHTA, CDR2 FQGNSA. The CDR3 sequence is CASSFIRGATGELFF. The CDR3 coding sequence is TGTGCCAGCAGCTTCATCCGGGGGGCGACCGGGGAGCTGTTTTTT.

The DNA for the CDR3 is TGTGCCACCAGCAGAGATGGGGGCATTCAGTACTTC. Protein product: CATSRDGGIQYF. The chain carries TRBV15 and TRBJ2-4; D assignment may be TRBD1 or TRBD2 (5 bases each). This CDR3 contains 12 residues. Germline values: CDR1 LNHNV, CDR2 YYDKDF (reference sequence). V dropped 0 bases and J dropped 9 bases, with 6 bases sitting between them.

A few counts support this clonotype. The CDR3 spells CASSSFTEAFF. In DNA, the CDR3 is TGTGCCAGCAGTTCGTTCACTGAAGCTTTCTTT. The chain recombines TRBV12-3 or TRBV12-4 with TRBJ1-1; D is undetermined. CDR3 size: 11 residues. With 4 bases removed from V and 4 bases from J, the gap between germline ends came to 4 bases.

This clonotype has only a few counts. The chain is built from TRBV27 and TRBJ2-1; TRBD2 matches 9 bases. This CDR3 has 15 amino acids. V shed 4 bases, J shed 10 bases, and the junction held 11 bases outside the gene matches. The germline V gene has CDR1 MNHEY and CDR2 SMNVEV (reference sequence). The CDR3 loop reads CASSSPASGVGEQFF. DNA of the CDR3: TGTGCCAGCAGTTCCCCCGCTAGCGGGGTGGGGGAGCAGTTCTTC.

This clonotype was observed a few times. The J gene is TRBJ1-6, the V gene TRBV5-6; D uncertain. The CDR3 is 13 amino acids. The V gene's germline CDR1 is SGHDT and CDR2 YYEEEE. V shed 2 bases and J shed 7 bases, with 7 bases lying between them. The CDR3 loop is CASSFGQNSPLHF. In DNA form, the CDR3 reads TGTGCCAGCAGCTTTGGTCAGAATTCACCCCTCCACTTT.